This is a list of T cell receptor beta chains from one sample in a study of blood T cell repertoires in COVID-19. Assay: immunoSEQ multiplex PCR; the TCRdb copy retains only in-frame clones and omits some. This sample has 100,000 to 150,000 clones, with roughly 88% found just once. The sample comprised peripheral blood. These receptors came from a man aged 45-65 years with acute or convalescent COVID-19. Each CDR3 is given with its conserved first and last residue.

>TRBV2
CASSEVGGVAGELFF
>TRBV5-1
CASSLELAEDNEQFF
>TRBV3-1/TRBV3-2
CASSQSRTVLMNTEAFF
>TRBV24-1
CATSDSREGEQYF
>TRBV12-5
CASGPPGNTGELFF
>TRBV7-6
CASSSPSLAGGPADTQYF
>TRBV11-2
CASSLVGAGSSSYEQYF
>TRBV10-3
CAIRPGHQADGYTF
>TRBV18
CASSLRFATNEKLFF
>TRBV5-6
CASSFSAETQYF
>TRBV4-2
CASSQAQTGALPLYGYTF
>TRBV6-1
CASSAGLAVSSYNEQFF
>TRBV5-6
CASSFSITGGWDGYTF
>TRBV11-2
CASSFQGFYEKLFF
>TRBV9
CASSELAGGRWGTDTQYF
>TRBV2
CASTVNLPSPLHF
>TRBV28
CASSLHRDYGYTF
>TRBV3-1/TRBV3-2
CASSQGLIEEETQYF
>TRBV3-1/TRBV3-2
CASSQRTGNTEAFF
>TRBV5-1
CASSLAVTGATEKLFF
>TRBV6-5
CASSSGEITGELFF
>TRBV4-1
CASTMGGTTDTQYF
>TRBV25-1
CASSDTAWGGNSPLHF
>TRBV7-3
CASSLKSPGANTEAFF
>TRBV18
CASSPSQAGVAANEQFF
>TRBV30
CAWGGSYTEAFF
>TRBV6-5
CASSYSSRGSVSEQYF
>TRBV3-1/TRBV3-2
CASSQWDRDTEAFF
>TRBV5-1
CASSSLTDTQYF
>TRBV27
CASSLNQGPYNEQFF
>TRBV5-1
CASSSRDTSTDTQYF
>TRBV18
CASSPTSSKETQYF
>TRBV6-5
CASSKLDRGLYEQFF
>TRBV4-2
CASSLSGGLGGYTF
>TRBV19
CASSWGGFEQFF
>TRBV30
CAWSRGRGDGYTF